The 25 T cell receptor beta chains listed next were all sequenced from one sample in a study of control samples from healthy donors and cancer patients (dated by TCRdb to about 2020). The library came from the immunoSEQ multiplex PCR assay. Imported from immuneACCESS, the table was reduced by TCRdb to in-frame sequences with V and J called. These copies leave out some clones; in studies compared against another copy, an unresolved V gene accounts for under half, and the cause of the remainder is not known. The sample table holds roughly 43,000 clones, of which about 95% were seen once. About 24% of the sample is taken by the ten largest. The sequencing input was blood. The receptors originated from a man in his 60s in good health.

The chain employs TRBV5-1 and TRBJ2-5, with D tentatively TRBD1 (5 bases). V lost 0 bases and J lost 3, with 9 bases in between. In germline, CDR1 is SGHRS, CDR2 YFSETQ. The CDR3 is made up of 14 amino acids. CDR3 loop: CASSLVKTEETQYF. CDR3 DNA: TGCGCCAGCAGCTTGGTAAAGACAGAAGAGACCCAGTACTTC.

The chain employs TRBV9 and TRBJ2-2; D is undetermined. With 0 bases removed from V and 6 bases from J, the gap between germline ends came to 9 bases. CDR1 and CDR2 (germline): SGDLS, YYNGEE. This CDR3 is built from 14 residues. This CDR3 reads CASSVGGEAGELFF. The CDR3 nucleotides read TGTGCCAGCAGCGTAGGAGGCGAAGCCGGGGAGCTGTTTTTT.

The rearrangement links TRBV19 to TRBJ2-1, with TRBD1 matching over 7 bases. The germline V gene encodes CDR1 LNHDA and CDR2 SQIVND (reference sequence). V shed 7 bases, J shed 10 bases, and the junction held 4 bases outside the gene matches. The CDR3 sequence is 11 residues long. The CDR3 sequence is CASTRGTEQFF. DNA of the CDR3: TGTGCCAGTACCAGGGGGACGGAGCAGTTCTTC.

The V and J genes are TRBV19 and TRBJ2-7, with a tentative D call TRBD2 (5 bases). CDR3 length: 13 amino acids. V was clipped by 7 bases and J by 5 bases, with 15 bases between them. Germline V CDR1 and CDR2: LNHDA, SQIVND (reference sequence). The CDR3 region is CASISSHGDEQYF. The CDR3 region has the DNA TGTGCCAGTATATCTTCACACGGGGACGAGCAGTACTTC.

The chain couples TRBV11-3 to TRBJ2-7, with D perhaps given as TRBD1 or TRBD2 (5 bases each). V dropped 3 bases and J dropped 1 base, with 10 bases sitting between them. The length of the CDR3 is 14 residues. Germline values: CDR1 SGHNT, CDR2 YENEEA. The CDR3 protein is CASSFGAASYEQYF. CDR3 in DNA: TGTGCCAGCAGCTTCGGGGCGGCGTCCTACGAGCAGTACTTC.

The genes are TRBV18 and TRBJ2-7, with a weak D call TRBD1 (5 bases). Per the germline V gene, CDR1 is KGHSH and CDR2 is LQKENI. The CDR3 runs 15 residues. Trimming pared 8 bases from V and 4 bases from J, leaving 21 bases between. The CDR3 loop is CASRHDQGIGYEQYF. The CDR3, as DNA: TGTGCCAGCAGACATGATCAGGGTATTGGATACGAGCAGTACTTC.

The chain uses TRBV21-1 and TRBJ1-2. TRBV21-1 represents a pseudogene. This CDR3 comprises 14 residues. The CDR3 here is CASQPSREDYGYTF. The CDR3 coding sequence is TGTGCCAGCCAACCGAGCCGGGAGGACTATGGCTACACCTTC.

This clone has only one observation. The rearrangement joins TRBV14 to TRBJ1-6; 9 bases agree with TRBD1. The germline gives CDR1 SGHDN, CDR2 FVKESK. This CDR3 spans 15 amino acids. The V segment lost 5 bases and the J segment 7 bases; nucleotides outside the gene matches: 6. Written as DNA, the CDR3 is TGTGCCAGCAGCTCTCGGACAGGGGAGAATTCACCCCTCCACTTT. As protein: CASSSRTGENSPLHF.

The chain uses TRBV4-1 and TRBJ2-7; perhaps TRBD2 as D (6 bases). The germline CDR1 and CDR2 sequences are MGHRA and YSYEKL. CDR3 size: 17 residues. Trimming took 0 bases from V and 0 from J, leaving 15 bases between them. The CDR3 sequence: CASSQERAGMASYEQYF. CDR3 nucleotide sequence: TGCGCCAGCAGCCAAGAACGGGCGGGGATGGCCTCCTACGAGCAGTACTTC.

V usage is TRBV18 and J usage is TRBJ2-3, with D unclear. Germline CDR1 and CDR2: KGHSH and LQKENI. Trimming stripped 3 bases from V and 1 base from J, with 14 bases between. The CDR3 length is 16 residues. CDR3 nucleotides: TGTGCCAGCTCACCCCGGAGTTTCGCGGGCACAGATACGCAGTATTTT. Its protein is CASSPRSFAGTDTQYF.

The chain carries TRBV9 and TRBJ2-3; TRBD1 matches at 7 bases. The CDR3 is 17 residues long. The ends lost 4 bases at V and 0 bases at J; junction bases unmatched: 11. CDR1 is SGDLS and CDR2 is YYNGEE in the germline V gene. In nucleotides, the CDR3 is TGTGCCAGCAGCACCAGACAGGGAACCACTAGCACAGATACGCAGTATTTT. Its protein is CASSTRQGTTSTDTQYF.

The rearrangement uses TRBV12-5 and TRBJ2-7; D is ambiguous. CDR3 length: 13 amino acids. V lost 6 bases and J 2 bases, leaving 11 bases between the germline ends. Germline V gives CDR1 LGHNT, CDR2 FRNRAP. CDR3 amino acids: CASGIRLAYEQYF. The CDR3 nucleotides are TGTGCTAGTGGCATCCGGCTCGCCTACGAGCAGTACTTC. Supplemented by reference TRBV12-5 and TRBJ2-7, the full variable domain reads DARVTQTPRHKVTEMGQEVTMRCQPILGHNTVFWYRQTMMQGLELLAYFRNRAPLDDSGMPKDRFSAEMPDATLATLKIQPSEPRDSAVYFCASGIRLAYEQYFGPGTRLTVT.

The rearrangement links TRBV10-1 to TRBJ2-1; 8 bases fit TRBD2. Germline CDR1 WNHNN, CDR2 SYGVQD (reference sequence). The junction had 9 bases not matched to a gene; V was cut back by 10 bases and J by 4 bases. The CDR3 extends over 14 amino acids. CDR3 protein: CATSTGGPYNEQFF. As DNA, the CDR3 is TGCGCCACCTCAACGGGAGGGCCATACAATGAGCAGTTCTTC.

V gene TRBV4-1 combines with J gene TRBJ2-1, with 10 nucleotides matching TRBD2. The CDR3 loop spans 14 amino acids. J gave up 6 bases and V 6 bases, and 5 bases lay outside the gene matches. Germline CDR1 MGHRA, CDR2 YSYEKL. The CDR3 bases are TGCGCCAGCAGGCCTAGCGGGGGAACCAATGAGCAGTTCTTC. Translated: CASRPSGGTNEQFF.

V and J are TRBV9 and TRBJ2-5; D assignment may be TRBD1 or TRBD2 (6 bases each). Per germline, CDR1 SGDLS and CDR2 YYNGEE. V was shortened by 6 bases and J by 1 base, with 10 bases between the two germline ends. The CDR3 extends over 13 amino acids. The CDR3 nucleotides are TGTGCCAGCAACGGGGGCCGCCAAGAGACCCAGTACTTC. It is translated as CASNGGRQETQYF.

The genes are TRBV11-2 and TRBJ2-2, with 11 bases identical to TRBD2. J was trimmed by 5 bases and V by 1 base; bases with no gene match: 9. CDR1 and CDR2 from the germline V gene are SGHAT and FQNNGV. The CDR3 totals 18 residues. The CDR3 DNA sequence: TGTGCCAGCAGCTTAGTGGGTAGCGGGAGGGCCTGGACCGGGGAGCTGTTTTTT. Translated: CASSLVGSGRAWTGELFF.

This sequence joins TRBV7-9 and TRBJ2-7; 9 bases are a match to TRBD1. The CDR3 covers 15 residues. Trimming at V came to 6 bases and at J to 6 bases, leaving 12 bases not matched to a gene. Germline V gives CDR1 SEHNR, CDR2 FQNEAQ (reference sequence). The DNA for the CDR3 is TGTGCCAGCAGGCCTACTAGGGACAGGGCGGGCGAGCAGTACTTC. Amino acids: CASRPTRDRAGEQYF.

This rearrangement joins TRBV6-2 or TRBV6-3 to TRBJ2-5; 7 nucleotides align to TRBD2. This CDR3 region has 14 residues. CDR1 and CDR2 from the germline V gene are MNHEY and SVGEGT. The V gene end was trimmed by 2 bases and the J gene end by 2 bases; junction bases not matched to a gene: 2. The CDR3 nucleotides are TGTGCCAGCAGTTACGGCGGGAGTCAAGAGACCCAGTACTTC. Residues: CASSYGGSQETQYF.

This clone has only one observation. The rearrangement links TRBV4-1 to TRBJ1-2; no clear D. There are 13 residues in the CDR3. CDR1 is MGHRA, CDR2 YSYEKL, per germline. The V gene lost 0 bases and the J gene lost 7 bases, with 9 bases spanning the gap. CDR3 region: CASSQEARFGYTF. DNA for the CDR3: TGCGCCAGCAGCCAAGAGGCTAGGTTTGGCTACACCTTC.

This clone was counted between two and nine times. This chain connects TRBV12-3 or TRBV12-4 to TRBJ2-7, with a weak D call TRBD2 (5 bases). This CDR3 is 13 amino acids long. V lost 3 bases and J 2 bases, leaving 8 bases between the germline ends. The CDR3 nucleotides are TGTGCCAGCAGTTTTCAGGAGGCCTACGAGCAGTACTTC. Its protein is CASSFQEAYEQYF.

The gene calls are TRBV7-9 and TRBJ2-1; D might be TRBD1 (5 bases). This CDR3 is 12 amino acids long. CDR1 and CDR2 (germline): SEHNR, FQNEAQ (reference sequence). V was cut by 1 base and J by 12 bases, with 10 bases left in between. CDR3 in DNA: TGTGCCAGCAGCTTAGGGGGCTTTGGGCAGTTCTTC. It encodes CASSLGGFGQFF.

J is TRBJ2-3 and V is TRBV6-5; unclear D gene. The V and J ends lost 2 bases and 6 bases respectively, with 12 bases between them. The CDR3 is made up of 14 amino acids. CDR1 is MNHEY and CDR2 is SVGAGI in the germline V gene. Written as DNA, the CDR3 is TGTGCCAGCAGTTACGATCGGAAAGCGGATACGCAGTATTTT. Residues: CASSYDRKADTQYF.

The rearrangement joins TRBV30 to TRBJ2-7, with a tentative D call TRBD1 (6 bases). CDR1 is GTSNPN and CDR2 is SVGIG in the germline V gene (reference sequence). V shed 4 bases and J shed 0 bases, with 19 bases lying between them. This CDR3 spans 16 amino acids. CDR3 protein: CAWTNQDSRSSYEQYF. The CDR3 DNA is TGTGCCTGGACTAACCAGGACAGCAGGAGCTCCTACGAGCAGTACTTC. Together with reference TRBV30 and TRBJ2-7, the CDR3 gives the full variable domain: SQTIHQWPATLVQPVGSPLSLECTVEGTSNPNLYWYRQAAGRGLQLLFYSVGIGQISSEVPQNLSASRPQDRQFILSSKKLLLSDSGFYLCAWTNQDSRSSYEQYFGPGTRLTVT.

The chain uses TRBV29-1 and TRBJ1-2, with D possibly being TRBD1 (6 bases). Trimming took 4 bases from V and 8 from J, leaving 17 bases between them. The CDR3 is 13 residues long. CDR1 SQVTM and CDR2 ANQGSEA come from the germline V gene. CDR3 sequence (DNA): TGCAGCGTTGGGATCGGGGGCGCGGAAGGCTACACCTTC. This translates into CSVGIGGAEGYTF.

This sequence joins TRBV20-1 and TRBJ1-2; a possible D gene is TRBD1 (6 bases). The CDR3 has 11 residues. Germline CDR1 reads DFQATT; CDR2 reads SNEGSKA (reference sequence). The CDR3 DNA is TGCTCGGGGGGGCAGGGCCGTGGCTACACCTTC. Protein product: CSGGQGRGYTF.